This record concerns one T cell receptor beta chain sequence. The target antigen is unknown. One junction end does not reproduce the germline sequence, and a read error may be involved. The data derive from a study of molecular identifiers for immune sequencing clone quantification. TCRdb re-analysed the PCR reads in MiXCR, keeping a single row per CDR3 protein. The sample includes about half a million distinct CDR3 sequences, about 21% seen only once; the top ten take 0.7% to 1%. Broader study findings: The study reportedly detected spiked Jurkat TCR RNA from one cell among 1.1 million or so naive cells.

Using a CD8+CD4-CCR7+CD45RA+ phenotype, naive CD8 T cells were sorted. This sequence originates from a human donor in good health. Some libraries in this study had Jurkat cell RNA spiked in. The sequenced sample was naive CD8+ T cells from blood, with Jurkat cell RNA spiked in. Subset described: FACS-sorted CD8+CD4-CCR7+CD45RA+ naive T cells.

The CDR3 sequence is CAGSPDGMVAGGSETQYF. The DNA for the CDR3 is TGCGCCGGCAGCCCGGATGGTATGGTGGCGGGAGGGTCAGAGACCCAGTACTTC. The V gene is TRBV5-1, the J gene TRBJ2-5; 9 nucleotides match TRBD2. The germline gives CDR1 SGHRS, CDR2 YFSETQ. CDR3 length equals 18 residues.